This T cell receptor (beta chain) was sequenced during a study of blood T cell repertoires in COVID-19. The table came from immunoSEQ multiplex PCR; TCRdb's copy has only in-frame clones and leaves some out. The repertoire has roughly 200,000 clones, about 90% of them found once; the top ten carry about 0.59%. The V gene's germline CDR1 is SGHAT and CDR2 FQNNGV. This CDR3 contains 14 residues. V lost 2 bases to trimming and J lost 8 bases; unmatched junction nucleotides: 5. This clonotype originated in a man aged 45 to 65 with acute or convalescent COVID-19. The V and J genes are TRBV11-2 and TRBJ1-4; 7 bases are a match to TRBD1. Sequencing was performed on peripheral blood. DNA for the CDR3: TGTGCCAGCAGCTTAAGGACAGGAGGGGAAAAACTGTTTTTT. It yields the protein CASSLRTGGEKLFF.